The 6 T cell receptor beta chains given below trace back to one sample, sequenced in a study of T cell repertoires in cytomegalovirus infection. No antigen has been identified for these receptors. TCRdb reprocessed the reads via MiXCR and lists one record per CDR3 protein. Of a few hundred thousand distinct CDR3 sequences in the sample, about 42% were seen once. Sequencing was performed on cultured PBMCs, taken from culture after CMV antigen stimulation. The source is a human donor in good health (CMV status not recorded). Some clones in this sample may be carry-over from other donors' samples.

The chain couples TRBV12-3 or TRBV12-4 to TRBJ2-5; TRBD2 matches 8 bases. The ends lost 6 bases at V and 6 bases at J; junction bases unmatched: 12. There are 15 residues in the CDR3. CDR3 sequence: CASRPRREAFKTQYF. CDR3 in DNA: TGTGCCAGCAGACCTAGGCGGGAGGCCTTTAAGACCCAGTACTTC.

V is TRBV5-1 and J is TRBJ2-1, with 9 nucleotides matching TRBD2. CDR1 and CDR2 (germline): SGHRS, YFSETQ. The CDR3 runs to 17 residues. The junction had 11 bases not matched to a gene; V was cut back by 0 bases and J by 7 bases. CDR3 sequence (DNA): TGCGCCAGCAGCTTGGTCGGGGCTAGCGGGAAACGAAATGAGCAGTTCTTC. Translating it yields CASSLVGASGKRNEQFF.

This rearrangement joins TRBV5-1 to TRBJ2-3; 10 nucleotides align to TRBD2. CDR1 and CDR2 (germline): SGHRS, YFSETQ. This CDR3 has 17 amino acids. Trimming at V came to 1 base and at J to 2 bases, leaving 7 bases not matched to a gene. This CDR3 is CASSLLSGGALTDTQYF. CDR3 DNA: TGCGCCAGCAGCTTGTTAAGCGGGGGGGCTCTCACAGATACGCAGTATTTT.

There are many counts of this clonotype. The rearrangement uses TRBV7-2 and TRBJ2-7; TRBD1 is a possible D gene (6 bases). The CDR3 loop spans 15 amino acids. Trimming pared 5 bases from V and 1 base from J, leaving 15 bases between. Germline CDR1 and CDR2: SGHTA and FQGNSA. The CDR3 here is CASSPLGQPSYEQYF. The CDR3 DNA sequence: TGTGCCAGCAGCCCCCTTGGACAGCCGTCCTACGAGCAGTACTTC. Complete variable domain (other parts from reference TRBV7-2 and TRBJ2-7): GAGVSQSPSNKVTEKGKDVELRCDPISGHTALYWYRQSLGQGLEFLIYFQGNSAPDKSGLPSDRFSAERTGGSVSTLTIQRTQQEDSAVYLCASSPLGQPSYEQYFGPGTRLTVT.

V and J are TRBV7-9 and TRBJ2-7; 10 nucleotides agree with TRBD1. The CDR3 sequence is 16 residues long. The junction had 11 bases not matched to a gene; V was cut back by 3 bases and J by 6 bases. CDR1 SEHNR and CDR2 FQNEAQ come from the germline V gene (reference sequence). CDR3 region: CASSLKTGGAGLEQYF. For the CDR3, the DNA is TGTGCCAGCAGCTTGAAGACAGGGGGCGCTGGCCTCGAGCAGTACTTC. Full variable domain (remainder filled in from reference TRBV7-9 and TRBJ2-7): DTGVSQNPRHKITKRGQNVTFRCDPISEHNRLYWYRQTLGQGPEFLTYFQNEAQLEKSRLLSDRFSAERPKGSFSTLEIQRTEQGDSAMYLCASSLKTGGAGLEQYFGPGTRLTVT.

In this sample, this clonotype turned up many times. The chain is built from TRBV7-8 and TRBJ1-1; 10 bases fit TRBD1. The CDR3 sequence is 18 residues long. Germline values: CDR1 SGHVS, CDR2 FQNEAQ. V lost 2 bases and J lost 0; bases outside the gene matches: 9. The CDR3 protein is CASSLTRRTGGMNTEAFF. CDR3 bases: TGTGCCAGCAGCTTAACCCGAAGGACAGGGGGAATGAACACTGAAGCTTTCTTT.